The next 29 T cell receptor beta chains were all read from a single sample in a study of PD-1 blockade in mismatch repair-deficient tumors. Method: immunoSEQ multiplex PCR; TCRdb's copy keeps in-frame clones and lacks some. The repertoire consists of about 79,000 clones, with approximately 80% occurring once and the leading ten covering roughly 5.5%. The source material was peripheral blood, sampled 44 weeks after starting pembrolizumab. These receptors were obtained from an adult with mismatch repair-deficient cancer.

The chain recombines TRBV10-3 with TRBJ2-5; 8 bases match TRBD2. CDR3 size: 16 residues. V lost 4 bases, J lost 2 bases, and 9 bases stayed unmatched. Germline V gene data show CDR1 as ENHRY and CDR2 as SYGVKD. The CDR3 DNA reads as TGTGCCATCAGTGGAGCCCCCGGGGGGGAACAAGAGACCCAGTACTTC. This translates into CAISGAPGGEQETQYF.

The chain is built from TRBV12-5 and TRBJ1-1; D remains ambiguous. This CDR3 has 15 residues. The ends were cut back, 0 bases at V and 5 bases at J, with 13 bases in the middle. Germline V gene sequence: CDR1 LGHNT, CDR2 FRNRAP. The CDR3 sequence: CASGLVGGFGTEAFF. The CDR3 nucleotides read TGTGCTAGTGGTTTGGTCGGAGGGTTCGGGACTGAAGCTTTCTTT.

The V call is TRBV19, the J call TRBJ1-2, with TRBD1 identical over 7 bases. The CDR3 totals 14 residues. In germline, CDR1 is LNHDA, CDR2 SQIVND (reference sequence). V shed 3 bases, J shed 3 bases, and the junction held 4 bases outside the gene matches. CDR3 in DNA: TGTGCCAGTAGTATGGGACAGCTTGACTATGGCTACACCTTC. Amino acids: CASSMGQLDYGYTF.

This clone occurred a few times. This CDR3 is CASRQNRYTEAFF. The DNA of the CDR3 is TGTGCCAGCAGACAAAACCGGTACACTGAAGCTTTCTTT. The chain joins TRBV27 to TRBJ1-1, with D unresolved. Trimming cost V 6 bases and J 3 bases, with 11 bases left between them. CDR1 MNHEY and CDR2 SMNVEV come from the germline V gene (reference sequence). CDR3 size: 13 residues.

V gene TRBV5-1 combines with J gene TRBJ2-3, with 9 bases matching TRBD2. This CDR3 is 17 amino acids long. CDR1 SGHRS and CDR2 YFSETQ come from the germline V gene. V lost 7 bases, J lost 2 bases, and 14 bases stayed unmatched. The CDR3 DNA reads TGCGCCAGCCGCTCTTGGGCTAGCGGGATTGTCACAGATACGCAGTATTTT. This sequence encodes CASRSWASGIVTDTQYF.

The chain uses TRBV7-9 and TRBJ1-5, with a weak D call TRBD1 (5 bases). Germline-derived CDR1 and CDR2 are SEHNR and FQNEAQ (reference sequence). This CDR3 is 14 amino acids long. The V gene lost 2 bases and the J gene lost 3 bases, with 8 bases spanning the gap. This CDR3 is CASSLPGPNQPQHF. CDR3 nucleotides: TGTGCCAGCAGCTTACCGGGACCCAATCAGCCCCAGCATTTT.

The sample holds a few counts of this clone. This chain joins TRBV15 and TRBJ2-2; TRBD2 matches 7 bases. V shed 0 bases and J 4 bases; nucleotides not matched to a gene: 5. The CDR3 covers 16 residues. Germline V lookup: CDR1 LNHNV, CDR2 YYDKDF (reference sequence). The CDR3 region is CATSRDGGRTTGELFF. The CDR3 region has the DNA TGTGCCACCAGCAGAGACGGCGGGAGAACCACCGGGGAGCTGTTTTTT. Using reference TRBV15 and TRBJ2-2 for the parts outside the CDR3, the full variable domain is DAMVIQNPRYQVTQFGKPVTLSCSQTLNHNVMYWYQQKSSQAPKLLFHYYDKDFNNEADTPDNFQSRRPNTSFCFLDIRSPGLGDTAMYLCATSRDGGRTTGELFFGEGSRLTVL.

The J gene is TRBJ1-3, the V gene TRBV6-1; 10 bases map to TRBD1. CDR1 and CDR2 from the germline V gene are MNHNS and SASEGT. This CDR3 is built from 15 residues. The V and J ends lost 8 bases and 2 bases, in that order; junction bases with no gene match: 6. The DNA for the CDR3 is TGTGCCAGCCATCCCGGGACAGGGGCTGGAAACACCATATATTTT. It translates to CASHPGTGAGNTIYF.

The chain uses TRBV30 and TRBJ2-3; possibly TRBD2 for D (6 bases). Germline-derived CDR1 and CDR2 are GTSNPN and SVGIG (reference sequence). V shed 5 bases and J shed 1 base, with 10 bases lying between them. This CDR3 has 13 residues. As DNA, the CDR3 is TGTGCCTGGGCCGGGGGTGGCACAGATACGCAGTATTTT. Its translation: CAWAGGGTDTQYF.

This clone showed up many times. The CDR3 DNA sequence: TGTGCCAGTACGCTCGCAGCTCTGGCCACTGAAGCTTTCTTT. Translation gives CASTLAALATEAFF. The rearrangement links TRBV2 to TRBJ1-1; D uncertain. Per germline, CDR1 SNHLY and CDR2 FYNNEI. The ends were cut back, 9 bases at V and 4 bases at J, with 18 bases in the middle. CDR3 size: 14 residues.

The V call is TRBV7-5, the J call TRBJ2-5; whether TRBD1, the table's D call, matches the DNA was not checked. TRBV7-5 is flagged as a pseudogene. This CDR3 is built from 13 residues. In DNA form, the CDR3 reads TGTGCCAGCAGCCTGACAGGGTGGGAGACCCAGTACTTC. Its translation is CASSLTGWETQYF.

The rearrangement links TRBV4-1 to TRBJ2-3; D not certain. Germline V gene data show CDR1 as MGHRA and CDR2 as YSYEKL. The CDR3 runs 17 residues. V shed 3 bases and J shed 1 base, with 17 bases lying between them. CDR3 in amino acids: CASSHPEGGTGTDTQYF. CDR3 bases: TGCGCCAGCAGCCACCCCGAAGGTGGAACTGGCACAGATACGCAGTATTTT.

The V and J genes are TRBV6-5 and TRBJ2-7; TRBD2 aligns across 12 bases. V was pared by 0 bases and J by 7 bases, with 7 bases of the junction left unmatched. Germline V gene data show CDR1 as MNHEY and CDR2 as SVGAGI. CDR3 length equals 16 residues. In DNA form, the CDR3 reads TGTGCCAGCAGTTACTCTGCTAGCGGGAGGGCTGAAGAGCAGTACTTC. Translation gives CASSYSASGRAEEQYF.

This chain links TRBV5-4 with TRBJ1-2; D is undetermined. Trimming cost V 4 bases and J 8 bases, with 9 bases left between them. The germline CDR1 and CDR2 sequences are SGHNT and YYREEE (reference sequence). CDR3 size: 11 residues. This CDR3 reads CASSQDGGYTF. DNA for the CDR3: TGTGCCAGCAGCCAGGACGGCGGCTACACCTTC.

V usage is TRBV9 and J usage is TRBJ1-2, with 7 nucleotides matching TRBD1. This CDR3 has 15 residues. Germline values: CDR1 SGDLS, CDR2 YYNGEE. V lost 4 bases to trimming and J lost 8 bases; unmatched junction nucleotides: 14. The CDR3 DNA is TGTGCCAGCAGCCCGCGTTTGGAGGGGGCCCACGGCTACACCTTC. Protein sequence: CASSPRLEGAHGYTF.

DNA for the CDR3: TGTGCCAGCAGCGTAGCTGCGGGACTAGCTTCCTACAATGAGCAGTTCTTC. It yields the protein CASSVAAGLASYNEQFF. The J gene is TRBJ2-1, the V gene TRBV9; 9 bases fit TRBD2. Germline values: CDR1 SGDLS, CDR2 YYNGEE. The CDR3 extends over 17 amino acids. Unmatched junction bases numbered 5, after V lost 0 bases and J lost 1 base. The complete variable domain, with remaining parts taken from reference TRBV9 and TRBJ2-1, reads DSGVTQTPKHLITATGQRVTLRCSPRSGDLSVYWYQQSLDQGLQFLIQYYNGEERAKGNILERFSAQQFPDLHSELNLSSLELGDSALYFCASSVAAGLASYNEQFFGPGTRLTVL.

The gene calls are TRBV6-6 and TRBJ2-7, with TRBD2 matching over 9 bases. The length of the CDR3 is 14 residues. The germline CDR1 and CDR2 sequences are MNHNY and SVGAGI (reference sequence). The V segment lost 5 bases and the J segment 4 bases; nucleotides outside the gene matches: 6. The CDR3 region has the DNA TGTGCCAGCAGTCCTAGCGGGGCCACATACGAGCAGTACTTC. Amino acids: CASSPSGATYEQYF.

V is TRBV20-1 and J is TRBJ1-1; D unclear. The CDR3 runs to 11 residues. The V end was cut by 4 bases, the J end by 4 bases, with 7 bases between. CDR1 and CDR2 (germline): DFQATT, SNEGSKA (reference sequence). CDR3 protein: CSATRSTEAFF. The CDR3 bases are TGCAGTGCTACCAGGAGCACTGAAGCTTTCTTT.

V usage is TRBV7-6 and J usage is TRBJ2-2; either TRBD1 or TRBD2 may fit D (6 bases each). Germline loops: CDR1 SGHVS, CDR2 FNYEAQ. The CDR3 runs 15 residues. The V gene lost 5 bases and the J gene lost 4 bases, with 14 bases spanning the gap. CDR3 DNA sequence: TGTGCCAGCAGCCCCGGGTGGGGGGCCACCGGGGAGCTGTTTTTT. Protein product: CASSPGWGATGELFF.

This clone has only a few counts. The chain employs TRBV10-3 and TRBJ2-7; TRBD1 is a possible D gene (6 bases). The CDR3 is 12 amino acids. V lost 5 bases and J 5 bases, leaving 10 bases between the germline ends. Germline V gene data show CDR1 as ENHRY and CDR2 as SYGVKD. CDR3 nucleotides: TGTGCCATCAGTCAGGGGTCCAACGAGCAGTACTTC. Translated, it gives CAISQGSNEQYF.

This chain uses TRBV30 with TRBJ1-5, with 8 bases identical to TRBD1. From germline, CDR1 is GTSNPN and CDR2 SVGIG (reference sequence). This CDR3 comprises 13 residues. V gave up 5 bases and J gave up 1 base; unmatched junction bases: 1. The CDR3 DNA reads TGTGCCTGGCAGGGGGCAAGCAATCAGCCCCAGCATTTT. This codes for CAWQGASNQPQHF.

DNA of the CDR3: TGCAGCGTTGAAGAGAGGGGGGAGACCCAGTACTTC. This codes for CSVEERGETQYF. This chain links TRBV29-1 with TRBJ2-5; TRBD1 is a possible D gene (6 bases). Germline CDR1 reads SQVTM; CDR2 reads ANQGSEA. This CDR3 region has 12 residues. Trimming removed 0 bases from V and 5 bases from J, with 7 bases in between.

The chain recombines TRBV5-1 with TRBJ2-2, with 7 bases that match TRBD1. The germline V gene encodes CDR1 SGHRS and CDR2 YFSETQ. V was clipped by 0 bases and J by 4 bases; unmatched bases: 3. There are 15 residues in the CDR3. DNA of the CDR3: TGCGCCAGCAGCTTGGGGGGACAGTTCACCGGGGAGCTGTTTTTT. It translates to CASSLGGQFTGELFF.

The chain combines TRBV11-1 with TRBJ2-7; D gene unclear. This CDR3 comprises 14 residues. Germline V gene data show CDR1 as SGHAT and CDR2 as FQDESV (reference sequence). V lost 3 bases, J lost 4 bases, and 13 bases lay in between. This chain's CDR3 is CASSLSTESYEQYF. The CDR3 nucleotides read TGTGCCAGCAGCTTGTCGACGGAGTCGTACGAGCAGTACTTC.

As to this clone: At the DNA level, this CDR3 is encoded by other sequences in the same sample as well. This chain joins TRBV7-2 and TRBJ2-5, with D unclear. Germline V CDR1 and CDR2: SGHTA, FQGNSA. V was cut by 1 base and J by 3 bases, with 6 bases left in between. The CDR3 loop spans 13 amino acids. CDR3: CASSLVGEETQYF. The CDR3 DNA follows: TGTGCCAGCAGCTTAGTTGGAGAAGAGACCCAGTACTTC.

The J gene is TRBJ2-7, the V gene TRBV27; 10 bases map to TRBD1. This CDR3 region has 18 residues. Trimming took 5 bases from V and 5 from J; bases not matched to a gene: 18. The germline V gene encodes CDR1 MNHEY and CDR2 SMNVEV (reference sequence). CDR3 sequence: CASSGNGQGEPPTHEQYF. CDR3 coding DNA: TGTGCCAGCAGTGGCAACGGACAGGGGGAGCCACCCACCCACGAGCAGTACTTC.

This chain joins TRBV5-6 and TRBJ2-7; tentatively, D is TRBD1 (6 bases). Germline lookup yields CDR1 SGHDT and CDR2 YYEEEE. There are 14 residues in the CDR3. Trimming left V 4 bases short and J 5 bases short, with 16 bases between. The CDR3 sequence is CASSLSAGEDEQYF. CDR3 nucleotides: TGTGCCAGCAGCCTAAGTGCAGGGGAAGACGAGCAGTACTTC. Combining the CDR3 with reference TRBV5-6 and TRBJ2-7 gives the whole variable domain DAGVTQSPTHLIKTRGQQVTLRCSPKSGHDTVSWYQQALGQGPQFIFQYYEEEERQRGNFPDRFSGHQFPNYSSELNVNALLLGDSALYLCASSLSAGEDEQYFGPGTRLTVT.

This sequence joins TRBV18 and TRBJ2-5, with 7 bases that match TRBD2. Germline loops: CDR1 KGHSH, CDR2 LQKENI. After removal of 2 bases from V and 4 bases from J, the junction contained 13 bases not matched to a gene. The CDR3 sequence is 17 residues long. The CDR3 DNA reads as TGTGCCAGCTCACCAGCAGCGGCGGGAGATTCGGGAGAGACCCAGTACTTC. Translation gives CASSPAAAGDSGETQYF.

The chain links TRBV6-1 to TRBJ2-5, with D unresolved. Germline values: CDR1 MNHNS, CDR2 SASEGT. V lost 3 bases to trimming and J lost 1 base, with 3 bases between them. This CDR3 has 12 residues. The CDR3 spells CASSERQETQYF. CDR3 nucleotides: TGTGCCAGCAGTGAGCGCCAAGAGACCCAGTACTTC.